Reported below is one TCR beta chain. The sample is drawn from a study of blood T cell repertoires in COVID-19. The wider study: The analysed material was cDNA or gDNA that came from T cells, B-cell-depleted T cells, or PBMCs.

Germline assignment: CDR1 SGHRS and CDR2 YFSETQ. The V gene end was trimmed by 1 base and the J gene end by 4 bases; junction bases not matched to a gene: 6. This CDR3 has 16 amino acids. Here immunoSEQ multiplex PCR was the method, and the copy in TCRdb shows in-frame clones only, minus some. The sample has some 100,000 clones, roughly 89% seen once; the top ten hold 5.7%. Material for sequencing was peripheral blood. The V call is TRBV5-1, the J call TRBJ2-5; TRBD2 matches 11 bases. This TCR derives from a man between 65 and 85 years old with acute or convalescent COVID-19. Here the CDR3 reads CASSLLAGGFRETQYF. The CDR3 nucleotides are TGCGCCAGCAGCTTGTTAGCGGGGGGGTTCCGAGAGACCCAGTACTTC.